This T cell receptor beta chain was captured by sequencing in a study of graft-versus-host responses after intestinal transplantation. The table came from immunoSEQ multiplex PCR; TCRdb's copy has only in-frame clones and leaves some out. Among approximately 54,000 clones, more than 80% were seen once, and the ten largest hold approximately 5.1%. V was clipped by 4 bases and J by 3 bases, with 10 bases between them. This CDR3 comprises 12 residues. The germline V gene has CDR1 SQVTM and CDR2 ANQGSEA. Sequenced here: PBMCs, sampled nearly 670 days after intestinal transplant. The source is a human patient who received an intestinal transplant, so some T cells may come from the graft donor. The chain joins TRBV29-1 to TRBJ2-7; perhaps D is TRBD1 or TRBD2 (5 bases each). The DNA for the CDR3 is TGCAGCGTTGTTGCAGGGAGCTACGAGCAGTACTTC. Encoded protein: CSVVAGSYEQYF.